Below, 29 T cell receptor beta chains from the same sample are listed, as sequenced in a study of blood T cell repertoires in COVID-19. TCRdb keeps only in-frame clones here, not all; method: immunoSEQ multiplex PCR. The table has about 320,000 clones, just over 85% seen once; the top ten hold under 11%. The sample comprised PBMCs or T cells enriched from blood (not recorded which). The source is a woman aged 18-29 years who had recovered from COVID-19.

The chain links TRBV29-1 to TRBJ1-5; D is unclear. CDR3 length equals 14 residues. The V and J ends lost 4 bases and 5 bases respectively, with 15 bases between them. Germline CDR1 reads SQVTM; CDR2 reads ANQGSEA. The CDR3 sequence: CSVVEGNGDQPQHF. DNA for the CDR3: TGCAGCGTTGTCGAGGGTAACGGAGATCAGCCCCAGCATTTT. Together with reference TRBV29-1 and TRBJ1-5, the CDR3 gives the full variable domain: SAVISQKPSRDICQRGTSLTIQCQVDSQVTMMFWYRQQPGQSLTLIATANQGSEATYESGFVIDKFPISRPNLTFSTLTVSNMSPEDSSIYLCSVVEGNGDQPQHFGDGTRLSIL.

The V call is TRBV7-2, the J call TRBJ2-2; 9 bases are a match to TRBD2. The J segment lost 7 bases and the V segment lost 3 bases, leaving 3 bases of the junction unmatched. The V gene's germline CDR1 is SGHTA and CDR2 FQGNSA. This CDR3 has 14 residues. CDR3 DNA: TGTGCCAGCAGCTTTCGGCGGGAGGGCGGGGAGCTGTTTTTT. It codes for CASSFRREGGELFF. Combining the CDR3 with reference TRBV7-2 and TRBJ2-2 gives the whole variable domain GAGVSQSPSNKVTEKGKDVELRCDPISGHTALYWYRQSLGQGLEFLIYFQGNSAPDKSGLPSDRFSAERTGGSVSTLTIQRTQQEDSAVYLCASSFRREGGELFFGEGSRLTVL.

V is TRBV7-9 and J is TRBJ1-3; 7 bases match TRBD1. This CDR3 region has 15 residues. Germline CDR1 is SEHNR and CDR2 is FQNEAQ (reference sequence). Trimming took 4 bases from V and 0 from J; bases not matched to a gene: 3. CDR3 bases: TGTGCCAGCAGCTCAGACAGGGCCTCTGGAAACACCATATATTTT. Protein product: CASSSDRASGNTIYF.

In this sample, this clone turned up once. Other DNA sequences within the sample encode an identical CDR3. In nucleotides, the CDR3 is TGTGCCAGCAGCCTCCAGGGGGATACTGAAGCTTTCTTT. Translated, it gives CASSLQGDTEAFF. The V call is TRBV12-3 or TRBV12-4, the J call TRBJ1-1, with 7 bases identical to TRBD1. The CDR3 runs to 13 residues. V was clipped by 6 bases and J by 5 bases; unmatched bases: 6.

This rearrangement joins TRBV9 to TRBJ1-2, with TRBD1 matching 8 bases. The CDR3 has 18 residues. Trimming cost V 4 bases and J 1 base; bases outside gene matches: 15. CDR1 and CDR2 from the germline V gene are SGDLS and YYNGEE. CDR3 sequence: CASSPEGQARRDNYGYTF. The CDR3 DNA follows: TGTGCCAGCAGCCCGGAGGGACAGGCCCGACGGGATAACTATGGCTACACCTTC.

DNA for the CDR3: TGTGCCAGCAGCGATCAGGGGCCGCAGTACTTC. This translates into CASSDQGPQYF. This chain joins TRBV12-3 or TRBV12-4 and TRBJ2-7, with a possible D match to TRBD1 (6 bases). This CDR3 contains 11 residues. Trimming cost V 6 bases and J 9 bases, with 12 bases left between them.

This clone was seen more than once but under ten times. The rearrangement links TRBV11-2 to TRBJ1-1, with D possibly being TRBD1 (5 bases). Per the germline V gene, CDR1 is SGHAT and CDR2 is FQNNGV. The CDR3 extends over 14 amino acids. Trimming cost V 4 bases and J 2 bases, with 11 bases left between them. CDR3 amino acids: CASSSGLINTEAFF. CDR3 bases: TGTGCCAGCAGCTCGGGACTCATTAACACTGAAGCTTTCTTT.

This sequence joins TRBV24-1 and TRBJ2-5; 7 bases map to TRBD1. V shed 4 bases, J shed 1 base, and the junction held 5 bases outside the gene matches. Per the germline V gene, CDR1 is KGHDR and CDR2 is SFDVKD. The CDR3 sequence is 15 residues long. The CDR3: CATSDAQGPQETQYF. The CDR3 DNA is TGTGCCACCAGTGACGCACAGGGGCCCCAAGAGACCCAGTACTTC.

The chain is built from TRBV2 and TRBJ2-3; possible D gene TRBD1, 5 bases. The CDR3 sequence is 13 residues long. V was trimmed by 8 bases and J by 4 bases, leaving 13 bases between them. Per the germline V gene, CDR1 is SNHLY and CDR2 is FYNNEI. The DNA of the CDR3 is TGTGCCAGCGGAAGGGGCCGTGCAGATACGCAGTATTTT. Residues: CASGRGRADTQYF.

The chain employs TRBV28 and TRBJ1-1, with 7 bases matching TRBD1. CDR3 length equals 15 residues. From germline, CDR1 is MDHEN and CDR2 SYDVKM. The trim removed 8 bases at V and 1 base at J, leaving 10 bases unmatched. CDR3 in DNA: TGTGCCAGCGTAGGCCTCAGGGGGGCGAACACTGAAGCTTTCTTT. Translated: CASVGLRGANTEAFF.

This chain joins TRBV29-1 and TRBJ1-1, with a tentative D call TRBD1 (6 bases). Germline CDR1 SQVTM, CDR2 ANQGSEA. The CDR3 totals 13 residues. V lost 2 bases and J lost 4, with 11 bases in between. This CDR3 reads CSVETRGSTEAFF. Written as DNA, the CDR3 is TGCAGCGTTGAAACCAGGGGTAGCACTGAAGCTTTCTTT.

The chain is built from TRBV28 and TRBJ1-1; no clear D. The CDR3 totals 15 residues. Germline V lookup: CDR1 MDHEN, CDR2 SYDVKM. Trimming pared 3 bases from V and 10 bases from J, leaving 21 bases between. CDR3 protein: CASSLTNYRTTRAFF. For the CDR3, the DNA is TGTGCCAGCAGTTTGACTAATTACAGAACGACCCGAGCTTTCTTT.

CDR3 nucleotide sequence: TGTGCCATCCAGACTAGCGGGAGTGAAGAGACCCAGTACTTC. Protein product: CAIQTSGSEETQYF. The chain recombines TRBV10-3 with TRBJ2-5; 12 bases are a match to TRBD2. Germline V CDR1 and CDR2: ENHRY, SYGVKD. V trimming: 8 bases; J trimming: 3 bases; junction bases outside the gene matches: 4. The CDR3 has 14 residues.

The chain joins TRBV5-1 to TRBJ2-7; 9 nucleotides line up with TRBD1. Trimming took 4 bases from V and 3 from J; bases not matched to a gene: 23. The CDR3 is made up of 20 amino acids. Looked up from germline, CDR1 is SGHRS and CDR2 is YFSETQ. This CDR3 reads CASSRVGEDRGRDRDYEQYF. CDR3 DNA: TGCGCCAGCAGCCGGGTCGGTGAGGACAGGGGACGGGATAGGGACTACGAGCAGTACTTC. The whole variable domain, filled in from reference TRBV5-1 and TRBJ2-7, reads KAGVTQTPRYLIKTRGQQVTLSCSPISGHRSVSWYQQTPGQGLQFLFEYFSETQRNKGNFPGRFSGRQFSNSRSEMNVSTLELGDSALYLCASSRVGEDRGRDRDYEQYFGPGTRLTVT.

The J gene is TRBJ2-3, the V gene TRBV30, with D maybe TRBD1 (5 bases). Germline V gene lookup returns CDR1 GTSNPN and CDR2 SVGIG (reference sequence). V lost 2 bases, J lost 6 bases, and 12 bases lay in between. The CDR3 loop spans 13 amino acids. CDR3 DNA sequence: TGTGCCTGGAGTACTCAGGGCGTTGATACGCAGTATTTT. Translation: CAWSTQGVDTQYF.

The chain recombines TRBV3-1 (or the pseudogene TRBV3-2) with TRBJ1-6; a weak D match, TRBD1 (5 bases). The CDR3 is 17 amino acids. Looked up from germline, CDR1 is LGHDT and CDR2 is YNNKEL (reference sequence). The V end was cut by 4 bases, the J end by 9 bases, with 22 bases between. The CDR3: CASSLYGTSPRGSPLHF. For the CDR3, the DNA is TGTGCCAGCAGCCTATATGGGACTTCCCCACGCGGTTCACCCCTCCACTTT.

This rearrangement joins TRBV7-8 to TRBJ1-6, with D perhaps TRBD1 (5 bases). Trimming removed 1 base from V and 6 bases from J, with 25 bases in between. This CDR3 contains 20 residues. The germline V gene encodes CDR1 SGHVS and CDR2 FQNEAQ. The CDR3 coding sequence is TGTGCCAGCAGCTTAGTGGTCGACGGACTCCTAGGGACTCCTAATTCACCCCTCCACTTT. It translates to CASSLVVDGLLGTPNSPLHF.

The chain combines TRBV27 with TRBJ2-7; D is possibly TRBD1 (6 bases). V was clipped by 6 bases and J by 1 base, with 13 bases between them. Germline loops: CDR1 MNHEY, CDR2 SMNVEV (reference sequence). The CDR3 loop spans 14 amino acids. The CDR3 DNA sequence: TGTGCCAGCAGCCAAGGACAGTTGTCCTACGAGCAGTACTTC. Protein: CASSQGQLSYEQYF.

The genes are TRBV27 and TRBJ2-3, with D possibly TRBD2 on 7 matching bases. V lost 7 bases and J lost 3, with 17 bases in between. Germline lookup yields CDR1 MNHEY and CDR2 SMNVEV (reference sequence). The CDR3 loop spans 15 amino acids. The CDR3 DNA is TGTGCCAGCACCGACTGGGGGGGCGCGACAGATACGCAGTATTTT. It specifies CASTDWGGATDTQYF.

The V call is TRBV28, the J call TRBJ2-5; tentatively, D is TRBD2 (6 bases). CDR1 and CDR2 (germline): MDHEN, SYDVKM. The CDR3 is 15 amino acids. The V end was cut by 5 bases, the J end by 5 bases, with 18 bases between. The CDR3 DNA reads as TGTGCCAGCAGTCAAAGTCTAGCGAGCGGGGAGACCCAGTACTTC. Its translation: CASSQSLASGETQYF.

The V and J genes are TRBV6-5 and TRBJ1-3; possibly TRBD1 for D (5 bases). Germline CDR1 reads MNHEY; CDR2 reads SVGAGI. With 8 bases removed from V and 5 bases from J, the gap between germline ends came to 13 bases. The CDR3 covers 13 residues. CDR3 nucleotide sequence: TGTGCCAGCGGGACTCAAAGCCGAAACACCATATATTTT. Its protein is CASGTQSRNTIYF.

CDR3 sequence (DNA): TGTGCCAGCAGCCGGGGTGATTCCTCCTATAATTCACCCCTCCACTTT. Its translation is CASSRGDSSYNSPLHF. V usage is TRBV11-2 and J usage is TRBJ1-6; no definite D call. This CDR3 is 16 amino acids long. Trimming took off 5 bases at V and 0 bases at J, with 11 bases between the two ends. Germline CDR1 reads SGHAT; CDR2 reads FQNNGV.

The chain has TRBV5-1 and TRBJ1-3; D possibly corresponds to TRBD1 (6 bases). The CDR3 runs 16 residues. Trimming cost V 3 bases and J 0 bases, with 13 bases left between them. CDR1 is SGHRS and CDR2 is YFSETQ in the germline V gene. This chain's CDR3 is CASSSGQRFSGNTIYF. CDR3 sequence (DNA): TGCGCCAGCAGCTCTGGACAGAGATTCTCTGGAAACACCATATATTTT.

The rearrangement joins TRBV7-8 to TRBJ1-6; 11 bases are a match to TRBD1. The germline V gene encodes CDR1 SGHVS and CDR2 FQNEAQ. The CDR3 is made up of 18 amino acids. V lost 4 bases, J lost 5 bases, and 10 bases stayed unmatched. CDR3: CASSWGDRGDINNSPLHF. In DNA, the CDR3 is TGTGCCAGCAGCTGGGGGGACAGGGGGGATATAAATAATTCACCCCTCCACTTT.

This clone was detected a few times. The chain joins TRBV4-1 to TRBJ1-1; D gene unclear. The CDR3 totals 14 residues. The germline CDR1 and CDR2 sequences are MGHRA and YSYEKL. V lost 1 base, J lost 6 bases, and 12 bases lay in between. The CDR3 bases are TGCGCCAGCAGCCAAGTCATAGGAGCCTCTGAAGCTTTCTTT. Protein: CASSQVIGASEAFF.

This clone was detected only once. This sequence joins TRBV2 and TRBJ2-3; 7 nucleotides align to TRBD2. V lost 5 bases and J lost 6; bases outside the gene matches: 26. Germline CDR1 SNHLY, CDR2 FYNNEI. This CDR3 comprises 20 residues. CDR3 sequence: CASSLSREGPSGPRWDTQYF. DNA of the CDR3: TGTGCCAGCAGTCTTTCCCGAGAAGGCCCTAGCGGCCCACGATGGGATACGCAGTATTTT.

The rearrangement links TRBV9 to TRBJ2-3, with TRBD2 matching over 8 bases. CDR1 is SGDLS and CDR2 is YYNGEE in the germline V gene. J gave up 5 bases and V 4 bases, and 9 bases lay outside the gene matches. CDR3 length: 15 amino acids. The CDR3 here is CASSSMGLGLDTQYF. In nucleotides, the CDR3 is TGTGCCAGCAGCTCAATGGGACTAGGCTTAGATACGCAGTATTTT. The complete variable domain, with remaining parts taken from reference TRBV9 and TRBJ2-3, reads DSGVTQTPKHLITATGQRVTLRCSPRSGDLSVYWYQQSLDQGLQFLIQYYNGEERAKGNILERFSAQQFPDLHSELNLSSLELGDSALYFCASSSMGLGLDTQYFGPGTRLTVL.

CDR3 in amino acids: CASSANLGLLGQYF. The CDR3, as DNA: TGTGCCAGCAGCGCCAACTTAGGACTTTTAGGCCAGTACTTC. The chain couples TRBV11-1 to TRBJ2-4, with D perhaps matching TRBD2 (5 bases). Trimming shortened V by 5 bases and J by 13 bases, and 21 bases separated the two germline ends. The CDR3 is made up of 14 amino acids. In germline, CDR1 is SGHAT, CDR2 FQDESV (reference sequence).

The chain joins TRBV28 to TRBJ1-1, with 9 bases matching TRBD1. Per the germline V gene, CDR1 is MDHEN and CDR2 is SYDVKM. The CDR3 length is 13 residues. V lost 5 bases to trimming and J lost 4 bases; unmatched junction nucleotides: 2. The CDR3 sequence: CASSDRGGTEAFF. In DNA form, the CDR3 reads TGTGCCAGCAGTGACAGGGGGGGCACTGAAGCTTTCTTT.